These 28 T cell receptor beta chains originate from one sample sequenced in a study of shared clonotypes between healthy human individuals. Using immunoSEQ multiplex PCR, the repertoire was profiled, and TCRdb retains in-frame clones only, with some absent. The table lists some 240,000 clones, about 65% of them singletons. Specimen: memory CD4+ T cells sorted from blood. Subset indicated: CD45RA-negative fraction. The receptors were sampled from a man under 40 in good health.

The V call is TRBV12-2, the J call TRBJ2-2; TRBD2 is taken as the D call from the table, unchecked against the DNA. TRBV12-2 is tagged as a pseudogene. The CDR3 totals 16 residues. The CDR3 DNA follows: TGTGCAAGTCGCTTAGGCGGGACGGGGAACACCGGGGAGCTGTTTTTT. Amino acids: CASRLGGTGNTGELFF.

The V call is TRBV7-2, the J call TRBJ2-7; possible D gene TRBD2, 7 bases. Germline V gene sequence: CDR1 SGHTA, CDR2 FQGNSA. This CDR3 has 14 residues. V was cut by 7 bases and J by 5 bases, with 18 bases left in between. This chain's CDR3 is CASTRGGTKHEQYF. The DNA for the CDR3 is TGTGCCAGCACCCGAGGGGGGACTAAGCACGAGCAGTACTTC.

The genes are TRBV2 and TRBJ1-1, with D tentatively TRBD1 (6 bases). Per germline, CDR1 SNHLY and CDR2 FYNNEI. The CDR3 length is 15 residues. Trimming shortened V by 6 bases and J by 0 bases, and 14 bases separated the two germline ends. This CDR3 reads CASSENRDMNTEAFF. As DNA, the CDR3 is TGTGCCAGCAGCGAAAACAGGGACATGAACACTGAAGCTTTCTTT.

This clone has a handful of counts. V gene TRBV6-1 combines with J gene TRBJ1-1; D is unclear. CDR1 and CDR2 (germline): MNHNS, SASEGT. CDR3 size: 13 residues. Trimming took 4 bases from V and 1 from J, leaving 7 bases between them. The CDR3 bases are TGTGCCAGCAGTGCGCAACAGAACACTGAAGCTTTCTTT. Translated, it gives CASSAQQNTEAFF.

Ten or more counts support this clone. The rearrangement uses TRBV10-1 and TRBJ2-1; D ambiguous. V lost 3 bases to trimming and J lost 5 bases, with 8 bases between them. This CDR3 is 13 amino acids long. Germline values: CDR1 WNHNN, CDR2 SYGVQD (reference sequence). This CDR3 is CASSDNQNNEQFF. CDR3 nucleotide sequence: TGCGCCAGCAGTGACAACCAGAACAATGAGCAGTTCTTC.

The V gene is TRBV6-1, the J gene TRBJ2-3; no firm D call. The V gene lost 4 bases and the J gene lost 0 bases, with 8 bases spanning the gap. Germline loops: CDR1 MNHNS, CDR2 SASEGT. CDR3 length: 14 amino acids. In DNA, the CDR3 is TGTGCCAGCAGTGCCCAGCTGAGCACAGATACGCAGTATTTT. This codes for CASSAQLSTDTQYF.

This clone was detected only a few times. The rearrangement joins TRBV14 to TRBJ2-7; a weak D match, TRBD2 (7 bases). Germline V CDR1 and CDR2: SGHDN, FVKESK. CDR3 size: 14 residues. The V end was cut by 3 bases, the J end by 2 bases, with 11 bases between. As DNA, the CDR3 is TGTGCCAGCAGCCACGGGGGGACAACCTACGAGCAGTACTTC. This sequence encodes CASSHGGTTYEQYF.

This clone came up many times. V and J are TRBV5-6 and TRBJ2-7, with 13 bases fitting TRBD2. J gave up 5 bases and V 0 bases, and 2 bases lay outside the gene matches. The CDR3 loop spans 15 amino acids. In germline, CDR1 is SGHDT, CDR2 YYEEEE. Here the CDR3 DNA reads TGTGCCAGCAGCTTGGGACTAGCGGGAGGCAACGAGCAGTACTTC. Residues: CASSLGLAGGNEQYF.

The CDR3 sequence is CASSAEPGAQETQYF. In DNA form, the CDR3 reads TGTGCCAGCAGCGCGGAACCGGGAGCTCAAGAGACCCAGTACTTC. The V call is TRBV5-6, the J call TRBJ2-5; perhaps TRBD2 as D (6 bases). Germline V CDR1 and CDR2: SGHDT, YYEEEE. Trimming stripped 4 bases from V and 2 bases from J, with 15 bases between. The CDR3 loop spans 15 amino acids.

This clone has more than one count but fewer than ten. The V call is TRBV5-1, the J call TRBJ2-5; D uncertain. V was pared by 1 base and J by 4 bases, with 5 bases between. CDR3 size: 12 residues. In germline, CDR1 is SGHRS, CDR2 YFSETQ. For the CDR3, the DNA is TGCGCCAGCAGCTTGATACGAGAGACCCAGTACTTC. Translating it yields CASSLIRETQYF.

J is TRBJ1-1 and V is TRBV7-8; D is uncertain. The germline gives CDR1 SGHVS, CDR2 FQNEAQ. This CDR3 comprises 15 residues. V lost 5 bases to trimming and J lost 1 base, with 14 bases between them. CDR3 sequence: CASSPKTTENTEAFF. CDR3 sequence (DNA): TGTGCCAGCAGCCCAAAGACCACAGAGAACACTGAAGCTTTCTTT.

Only one count was recorded for this clone. The rearrangement links TRBV9 to TRBJ2-1, with TRBD2 identical over 11 bases. The CDR3 extends over 13 amino acids. Germline assignment: CDR1 SGDLS and CDR2 YYNGEE. Trimming cost V 3 bases and J 10 bases; bases outside gene matches: 3. CDR3 nucleotide sequence: TGTGCCAGCAGCGCCGGGACTAGCGGAGAGCAGTTCTTC. Its translation is CASSAGTSGEQFF.

The genes are TRBV5-8 and TRBJ2-5; TRBD1 matches at 9 bases. Germline assignment: CDR1 SGHTS and CDR2 YDEGEE. Trimming cost V 5 bases and J 5 bases; bases outside gene matches: 4. The CDR3 totals 13 residues. CDR3 residues: CASRRTGVETQYF. The CDR3 nucleotides read TGTGCCAGCAGACGGACAGGGGTTGAGACCCAGTACTTC. Filled out from reference TRBV5-8 and TRBJ2-5, the complete variable domain reads EAGVTQSPTHLIKTRGQQATLRCSPISGHTSVYWYQQALGLGLQFLLWYDEGEERNRGNFPPRFSGRQFPNYSSELNVNALELEDSALYLCASRRTGVETQYFGPGTRLLVL.

The V and J genes are TRBV28 and TRBJ1-4, with D possibly matching TRBD1 (6 bases). CDR3 size: 15 residues. Trimming stripped 8 bases from V and 7 bases from J, with 20 bases between. Germline CDR1 is MDHEN and CDR2 is SYDVKM. The CDR3 DNA follows: TGTGCCAGCCAACCGGGCGGGGGCGCGGGTGAAAAACTGTTTTTT. Its translation: CASQPGGGAGEKLFF.

This clone was picked up a small number of times. This chain uses TRBV6-6 with TRBJ2-7, with D perhaps TRBD2 (5 bases). The V end was cut by 4 bases, the J end by 1 base, with 14 bases between. CDR1 and CDR2 from the germline V gene are MNHNY and SVGAGI (reference sequence). The CDR3 is 15 residues long. As DNA, the CDR3 is TGTGCCAGCAGTTGGGAGTGGCGCAATTCCTACGAGCAGTACTTC. Translation: CASSWEWRNSYEQYF.

The chain couples TRBV5-4 to TRBJ2-1; no reliable D call. The CDR3 is 16 amino acids. Germline CDR1 is SGHNT and CDR2 is YYREEE (reference sequence). V was pared by 3 bases and J by 0 bases, with 13 bases between. CDR3 DNA: TGTGCCAGCAGCTCCACAACACCCCTCTCCTACAATGAGCAGTTCTTC. Amino acids: CASSSTTPLSYNEQFF.

The rearrangement links TRBV10-2 to TRBJ2-7, with TRBD2 matching 7 bases. Trimming removed 2 bases from V and 1 base from J; junction bases left unmatched: 11. The CDR3 totals 17 residues. Germline lookup yields CDR1 WSHSY and CDR2 SAAADI. CDR3 region: CASSEPRGVAASYEQYF. DNA of the CDR3: TGCGCCAGCAGTGAGCCCCGGGGGGTAGCGGCTTCCTACGAGCAGTACTTC.

The rearrangement joins TRBV27 to TRBJ1-5; a possible D gene is TRBD1 (6 bases). The CDR3 contains 16 residues. V was shortened by 1 base and J by 7 bases, with 17 bases between the two germline ends. CDR1 is MNHEY and CDR2 is SMNVEV in the germline V gene (reference sequence). DNA of the CDR3: TGTGCCAGCAGTTTATTTAGGGGGGGCCGGGGGCAGCCCCAGCATTTT. Its protein product is CASSLFRGGRGQPQHF.

This chain connects TRBV28 to TRBJ2-7; TRBD2 is a possible D gene (5 bases). The CDR3 is 12 amino acids. The V gene's germline CDR1 is MDHEN and CDR2 SYDVKM. The germline V and J ends were trimmed by 5 bases and 6 bases, with 11 bases remaining between them. The DNA of the CDR3 is TGTGCCAGCAGTGCACGGGAACCCGAGCAGTACTTC. The encoded protein is CASSAREPEQYF.

The gene calls are TRBV7-3 and TRBJ1-2; D possibly corresponds to TRBD1 (5 bases). Germline V CDR1 and CDR2: SGHTA, FQGTGA. The V and J ends lost 2 bases and 5 bases respectively, with 33 bases between them. This CDR3 has 21 residues. The CDR3 protein is CASSLGPPGSPGRGVGYGYTF. In nucleotides, the CDR3 is TGTGCCAGCAGCTTAGGGCCCCCAGGGTCGCCTGGTAGGGGCGTGGGTTATGGCTACACCTTC.

This sequence joins TRBV11-2 and TRBJ2-1, with a weak D call TRBD2 (6 bases). Trimming removed 3 bases at V and 10 bases at J, with 13 bases between. Per the germline V gene, CDR1 is SGHAT and CDR2 is FQNNGV. The CDR3 loop spans 13 amino acids. CDR3 in DNA: TGTGCCAGCAGCTTCTCCAGGGAGGAGGAGCAGTTCTTC. The encoded protein is CASSFSREEEQFF.

V and J are TRBV29-1 and TRBJ2-5; 7 bases fit TRBD2. The V segment lost 5 bases and the J segment 7 bases; nucleotides outside the gene matches: 10. Germline CDR1 is SQVTM and CDR2 is ANQGSEA. The CDR3 totals 13 residues. This CDR3 is CSVSGGNEWTQYF. CDR3 nucleotide sequence: TGCAGCGTTTCGGGAGGAAACGAATGGACCCAGTACTTC.

This clone was detected only once. The gene calls are TRBV28 and TRBJ2-3; TRBD2 matches at 8 bases. This CDR3 is built from 16 residues. V trimming: 3 bases; J trimming: 5 bases; junction bases outside the gene matches: 10. Germline CDR1 and CDR2: MDHEN and SYDVKM. CDR3 loop: CASSFGPGRALDTQYF. The DNA for the CDR3 is TGTGCCAGCAGTTTCGGCCCCGGGAGGGCCTTAGATACGCAGTATTTT. Filled out from reference TRBV28 and TRBJ2-3, the complete variable domain reads DVKVTQSSRYLVKRTGEKVFLECVQDMDHENMFWYRQDPGLGLRLIYFSYDVKMKEKGDIPEGYSVSREKKERFSLILESASTNQTSMYLCASSFGPGRALDTQYFGPGTRLTVL.

A few counts support this clone. The V gene is TRBV30, the J gene TRBJ2-7; 9 nucleotides line up with TRBD2. The CDR3 consists of 13 residues. Unmatched junction bases numbered 4, after V lost 2 bases and J lost 5 bases. CDR1 and CDR2 (germline): GTSNPN, SVGIG (reference sequence). The CDR3 loop reads CAWSRGRAHEQYF. CDR3 nucleotide sequence: TGTGCCTGGAGTCGCGGGAGGGCCCACGAGCAGTACTTC.

The rearrangement links TRBV29-1 to TRBJ2-3; 8 nucleotides agree with TRBD2. The CDR3 spans 14 residues. Germline trimming cut 4 bases from V and 0 bases from J; bases unmatched to any gene: 3. In germline, CDR1 is SQVTM, CDR2 ANQGSEA. The CDR3 is CSVVTSGSTDTQYF. In nucleotides, the CDR3 is TGCAGCGTTGTTACTAGCGGTAGCACAGATACGCAGTATTTT.

This clone was seen only once. The CDR3 is CASSRKPESLYGYTF. The DNA of the CDR3 is TGTGCCAGCAGCAGAAAACCTGAAAGCTTATATGGCTACACCTTC. The chain links TRBV27 to TRBJ1-2, with D unresolved. The CDR3 is 15 amino acids. Trimming stripped 6 bases from V and 5 bases from J, with 19 bases between. From germline, CDR1 is MNHEY and CDR2 SMNVEV (reference sequence).

A few counts support this clone. This chain joins TRBV5-4 and TRBJ1-1; D is unresolved. Germline V gene sequence: CDR1 SGHNT, CDR2 YYREEE (reference sequence). The CDR3 length is 15 residues. Trimming stripped 0 bases from V and 10 bases from J, with 19 bases between. As DNA, the CDR3 is TGTGCCAGCAGCTTGGGCCAATCCCGGATGAGTTCAGCTTTCTTT. Its protein product is CASSLGQSRMSSAFF.

The chain recombines TRBV27 with TRBJ1-1; D uncertain. Germline assignment: CDR1 MNHEY and CDR2 SMNVEV (reference sequence). Trimming took 5 bases from V and 1 from J, leaving 14 bases between them. This CDR3 has 15 residues. The CDR3 is CASSPRPGRNTEAFF. CDR3 nucleotides: TGTGCCAGCAGTCCCCGCCCGGGAAGGAACACTGAAGCTTTCTTT.